This T cell receptor (beta chain) was retrieved from a study of control samples from healthy donors and cancer patients. V dropped 2 bases and J dropped 1; count of bases not matched to a gene: 10. The CDR3 totals 17 residues. In germline, CDR1 is SEHNR, CDR2 FQNEAQ (reference sequence). The table came from immunoSEQ multiplex PCR; TCRdb's copy has only in-frame clones and leaves some out. This table has tens of thousands of clones, 80% to 95% appearing once. The TCR originated in a woman aged 40 to 50 with lung cancer. The chain employs TRBV7-9 and TRBJ1-1; 7 bases match TRBD1. The sequenced sample consisted of PBMCs. Here the CDR3 reads CASSLSQGGSENTEAFF. CDR3 coding DNA: TGTGCCAGCAGCTTAAGCCAGGGGGGCTCCGAGAACACTGAAGCTTTCTTT.